The rows below give T cell receptor beta chains drawn from one sample of a study of cytomegalovirus exposure and HLA in healthy donors. Data came from immunoSEQ multiplex PCR; TCRdb stores just in-frame clones and leaves some out. There are 180,000 or so clones in the sample; 77% occur only once, and roughly 1.4% lies in the top ten. What was sequenced was PBMCs. The receptors come from a man younger than 35 in good health and CMV-seronegative. CDR3s include the opening cysteine and the closing phenylalanine or tryptophan. D genes are given only for firm matches. Clone size is stated in some rows and not others, as once, few, many or a class when expanded.

abundance	d_gene	v_gene	j_gene	CDR3nt	CDR3aa
NA	NA	TRBV7-2	TRBJ1-1	TGTGCCAGCAGCCCAAACACGAACACTGAAGCTTTCTTT	CASSPNTNTEAFF
NA	TRBD2	TRBV28	TRBJ2-1	TGTGCCAGCAGTGGGCTAGCGGTAACCTACAATGAGCAGTTCTTC	CASSGLAVTYNEQFF
NA	TRBD2	TRBV28	TRBJ2-7	TGTGCCAGCAGGCCCGGACTAGCGAGTACCTACGAGCAGTACTTC	CASRPGLASTYEQYF
NA	NA	TRBV29-1	TRBJ1-2	TGCAGCGTTAATTCGAGGATTTATGGCTACACCTTC	CSVNSRIYGYTF
NA	TRBD2	TRBV13	TRBJ2-1	TGTGCCAGCAGCTCAAAACTAGCGGGAGTGCTTGGCAATGAGCAGTTCTTC	CASSSKLAGVLGNEQFF
NA	TRBD2	TRBV19	TRBJ2-3	TGTGCCAGTAGTGGACTAGCGGACAATACGCAGTATTTT	CASSGLADNTQYF
NA	NA	TRBV7-2	TRBJ2-1	TGTGCCAGCAGCCTCCTTGCCACTACAATCTACAATGAGCAGTTCTTC	CASSLLATTIYNEQFF
NA	TRBD1	TRBV30	TRBJ2-1	TGTGCCTGGAACCCCGGGACAGGGGTTATCAATGAGCAGTTCTTC	CAWNPGTGVINEQFF
once	TRBD1	TRBV11-3	TRBJ1-2	TGTGCCAGCAGCGGACAGGGGGCTGGGGTCTATGGCTACACCTTC	CASSGQGAGVYGYTF
NA	TRBD1	TRBV5-1	TRBJ1-1	TGCGCCAGCAGCTCTACAGGGGGCGCGACTAGAGGGGCTTTCTTT	CASSSTGGATRGAFF
NA	NA	TRBV27	TRBJ1-6	TGTGCCAGCAGTCCCTCTCGCATCGGTTCACCCCTCCACTTT	CASSPSRIGSPLHF
NA	TRBD2	TRBV7-8	TRBJ2-1	TGTGCCAGCAGCTTAGCAATTGGGGGGACTAGCGGGACAAAATACAATGAGCAGTTCTTC	CASSLAIGGTSGTKYNEQFF
NA	TRBD2	TRBV4-3	TRBJ2-7	TGCGCCAGCAGCCGTTCTAGCGGGGACACCTACGAGCAGTACTTC	CASSRSSGDTYEQYF
once	TRBD2	TRBV30	TRBJ2-1	TGTGCCTGGAACCTCGAGAAGGGACTAACAGACAATGAGCAGTTCTTC	CAWNLEKGLTDNEQFF
NA	TRBD2	TRBV13	TRBJ2-3	TGTGCCAGCAGGCCGCCGGGGGGGAGCACAGATACGCAGTATTTT	CASRPPGGSTDTQYF
NA	NA	TRBV13	TRBJ1-2	TGTGCCAGCAGCTTTAAGGGCAGGGGCTATGGCTACACCTTC	CASSFKGRGYGYTF
NA	TRBD2	TRBV4-3	TRBJ2-2	TGCGCCAGCAGCCAATCCTTAGCGGGAGGTGCCGGGGAGCTGTTTTTT	CASSQSLAGGAGELFF
NA	TRBD2	TRBV27	TRBJ2-7	TGTGCCAGCAGTTCAATCGGGACTAGCGGCACCTACGAGCAGTACTTC	CASSSIGTSGTYEQYF
few	TRBD1	TRBV5-6	TRBJ2-3	TGTGCCAGCAGTCGGGTGGACAGGGAAACAGATACGCAGTATTTT	CASSRVDRETDTQYF
NA	NA	TRBV7-8	TRBJ1-1	TGTGCCAGCAGCTTGGGAGGCAGCTCAGCTTTCTTT	CASSLGGSSAFF
NA	NA	TRBV5-6	TRBJ1-2	TGTGCCAGCAGCTTGGGACAGCTGCATGGCTACACCTTC	CASSLGQLHGYTF
NA	TRBD1	TRBV2	TRBJ1-5	TGTGCCAGCAGTAGACAGGGGCAGGGTCAGCCCCAGCATTTT	CASSRQGQGQPQHF
NA	NA	TRBV10-3	TRBJ1-1	TGTGCCATCAGTGAGTCGCAGGGAGGCACTGAAGCTTTCTTT	CAISESQGGTEAFF
NA	TRBD2	TRBV11-3	TRBJ2-1	TGTGCCAGCAGCCTAACTAGCGGGGGGGCCAATGAGCAGTTCTTC	CASSLTSGGANEQFF
NA	NA	TRBV15	TRBJ2-7	TGTGCCACCAGCAGAGAGGGGACACCGTTTGGTGAGCAGTACTTC	CATSREGTPFGEQYF
NA	NA	TRBV5-6	TRBJ2-5	TGTGCCAGCAGCCCCAGTCAAGAGACCCAGTACTTC	CASSPSQETQYF
once	NA	TRBV6-6	TRBJ2-2	TGTGCCAGCAGTGCCCCGGACACCCTGTTGACCGGGGAGCTGTTTTTT	CASSAPDTLLTGELFF
few	TRBD1	TRBV6-5	TRBJ2-5	TGTGCCAGCAGTTACTCGAACAGGGGCCGGGAGACCCAGTACTTC	CASSYSNRGRETQYF
NA	TRBD2	TRBV7-3	TRBJ2-1	TGTGCCAGCAGCCCACCCTCAGCGGGGGTCTACAATGAGCAGTTCTTC	CASSPPSAGVYNEQFF
NA	NA	TRBV27	TRBJ2-3	TGTGCCAGCAGGCCAACAGGGCTCATCTATACGCAGTATTTT	CASRPTGLIYTQYF
NA	TRBD2	TRBV30	TRBJ2-5	TGTGCCTGGAGTCGACTAGCGGGAGTCGGAGAGACCCAGTACTTC	CAWSRLAGVGETQYF
NA	NA	TRBV5-4	TRBJ1-2	TGTGCCAGCAGCTTGGCAGGTTTTTATGGCTACACCTTC	CASSLAGFYGYTF
NA	NA	TRBV5-1	TRBJ1-4	TGCGCCAGCAGCCCTCACCTGGACGGACATAATGAAAAACTGTTTTTT	CASSPHLDGHNEKLFF
NA	NA	TRBV29-1	TRBJ1-2	TGCAGCGTTGAGGAGGAGGGCTCGAAAAGGACCTTC	CSVEEEGSKRTF
once	TRBD1	TRBV5-4	TRBJ2-7	TGTGCCAGCAGCCGTGGACAGGGCAACTCCTACGAGCAGTACTTC	CASSRGQGNSYEQYF
once	NA	TRBV5-1	TRBJ1-1	TGCGCCAGCAGCTTGGAGGCGGGGTCCATGAACACTGAAGCTTTCTTT	CASSLEAGSMNTEAFF
NA	NA	TRBV5-5	TRBJ1-1	TGTGCCAGCAGCTTGGGGGGTGGAGGGACCACTGAAGCTTTCTTT	CASSLGGGGTTEAFF
NA	TRBD1	TRBV27	TRBJ1-6	TGTGCCAGCAGTCTTCGGGGACAGGGAGTAACTAATTCACCCCTCCACTTT	CASSLRGQGVTNSPLHF
NA	NA	TRBV7-9	TRBJ2-7	TGTGCCAGCAGCTTAATTGGGGACACTTCCTACGAGCAGTACTTC	CASSLIGDTSYEQYF
NA	TRBD1	TRBV7-9	TRBJ1-1	TGTGCCAGCAGCTGGGGACAGCAAGCTTTCTTT	CASSWGQQAFF
NA	NA	TRBV6-4	TRBJ1-6	TGTGCCAGCAGTGACTACAGGGTCACCTATAATTCACCCCTCCACTTT	CASSDYRVTYNSPLHF
few	NA	TRBV30	TRBJ2-1	TGTGCCTGGAGCGGGACCTACAATGAGCAGTTCTTC	CAWSGTYNEQFF
NA	TRBD1	TRBV30	TRBJ1-4	TGTGCCTGGTGGACAGGCGGCGAAAAACTGTTTTTT	CAWWTGGEKLFF
NA	TRBD2	TRBV5-4	TRBJ2-1	TGTGCCAGCAGATCCGGGACTAGCGGGAGTTCTGAGCAGTTCTTC	CASRSGTSGSSEQFF
NA	TRBD2	TRBV27	TRBJ2-7	TGTGCCAGCAGAACTAGCGACAACTACGAGCAGTACTTC	CASRTSDNYEQYF